These 8 T cell receptor beta chains share one sample of origin, sequenced in a study of beta chain features in type 1 diabetes. Findings and limits, study-wide: Shorter TCRB CDR3s, moderately but significantly so, marked every one of the four CD4+ subsets in Type 1 diabetes patients.

Since all of the isolated RNA was reverse transcribed, expressed TCRB transcripts were what got sequenced. Measured with immunoSEQ multiplex PCR; TCRdb has only the in-frame clones, and not every one. The top ten hold 0.015% to 0.02% of the sample, which has 250,000 to 300,000 clones, around 15% seen once. These TCRs are of unknown antigen specificity. Material: naive CD4+ T cells from blood. These receptors originate from a man between 25 and 39 years old with type 1 diabetes.

In this sample, this clone turned up a few times. V is TRBV2 and J is TRBJ2-3, with unresolved D. V lost 3 bases and J 2 bases, leaving 9 bases between the germline ends. From germline, CDR1 is SNHLY and CDR2 FYNNEI. This CDR3 comprises 14 residues. The CDR3 DNA is TGTGCCAGCAGTGACGGCAGGCACACAGATACGCAGTATTTT. Protein: CASSDGRHTDTQYF. Drawing the rest from reference TRBV2 and TRBJ2-3, the complete variable domain is EPEVTQTPSHQVTQMGQEVILRCVPISNHLYFYWYRQILGQKVEFLVSFYNNEISEKSEIFDDQFSVERPDGSNFTLKIRSTKLEDSAMYFCASSDGRHTDTQYFGPGTRLTVL.

The rearrangement links TRBV6-5 to TRBJ1-1; 10 bases align to TRBD1. Germline CDR1 and CDR2: MNHEY and SVGAGI. V shed 5 bases and J 3 bases; nucleotides not matched to a gene: 6. This CDR3 region has 15 residues. Written as DNA, the CDR3 is TGTGCCAGCAGTCCCCGGGACAGGGGTGACACTGAAGCTTTCTTT. It yields the protein CASSPRDRGDTEAFF.

This clone turned up a few times. V gene TRBV5-4 combines with J gene TRBJ2-7; TRBD2 matches 8 bases. V was pared by 4 bases and J by 1 base, with 13 bases of the junction left unmatched. Germline V lookup: CDR1 SGHNT, CDR2 YYREEE (reference sequence). This CDR3 comprises 17 residues. CDR3 DNA: TGTGCCAGCAGCCAAAACATCCCCCGGGAGGGATCCTACGAGCAGTACTTC. The encoded protein is CASSQNIPREGSYEQYF. The entire variable domain, with the rest obtained from reference TRBV5-4 and TRBJ2-7, is as follows: ETGVTQSPTHLIKTRGQQVTLRCSSQSGHNTVSWYQQALGQGPQFIFQYYREEENGRGNFPPRFSGLQFPNYSSELNVNALELDDSALYLCASSQNIPREGSYEQYFGPGTRLTVT.

The genes are TRBV9 and TRBJ1-4; 8 nucleotides match TRBD1. CDR1 and CDR2 (germline): SGDLS, YYNGEE. The CDR3 has 15 amino acids. Germline trimming cut 3 bases from V and 7 bases from J; bases unmatched to any gene: 8. CDR3 DNA sequence: TGTGCCAGCAGCGGCCCCCCCCAGGGGGCTGAAAAACTGTTTTTT. It specifies CASSGPPQGAEKLFF.

CDR3 DNA: TGTGCCAGCAGCTACACAACCTCCGGACAGGGGGCTCACAGCAATCAGCCCCAGCATTTT. As protein: CASSYTTSGQGAHSNQPQHF. This chain uses TRBV9 with TRBJ1-5; TRBD1 matches at 11 bases. Germline V gene data show CDR1 as SGDLS and CDR2 as YYNGEE. After removal of 4 bases from V and 1 base from J, the junction contained 16 bases not matched to a gene. The CDR3 spans 20 residues.

In this sample, this clone turned up a few times. The chain has TRBV7-3 and TRBJ2-3, with 10 bases lining up with TRBD1. The germline CDR1 and CDR2 sequences are SGHTA and FQGTGA. V lost 6 bases to trimming and J lost 1 base; unmatched junction nucleotides: 4. This CDR3 comprises 15 residues. The CDR3 bases are TGTGCCAGCAGTTCCGGGACAGGGGGCACAGATACGCAGTATTTT. It codes for CASSSGTGGTDTQYF.

V usage is TRBV11-3 and J usage is TRBJ2-1, with 9 nucleotides matching TRBD2. Germline CDR1 SGHNT, CDR2 YENEEA. The CDR3 is 16 amino acids. With V trimmed by 1 base and J by 4 bases, 5 bases remained unmatched. Here the CDR3 DNA reads TGTGCCAGCAGCTTAGGGGCGGGAGGGGTTTACAATGAGCAGTTCTTC. Translating gives CASSLGAGGVYNEQFF.

There are a few counts of this clone. This chain connects TRBV18 to TRBJ2-7; 7 bases line up with TRBD2. After removal of 6 bases from V and 0 bases from J, the junction contained 11 bases not matched to a gene. Germline V gene sequence: CDR1 KGHSH, CDR2 LQKENI. CDR3 length: 16 amino acids. In DNA, the CDR3 is TGTGCCAGCTCCCCCGACCTAGCGGCAAACTCCTACGAGCAGTACTTC. Protein sequence: CASSPDLAANSYEQYF. The whole variable domain, filled in from reference TRBV18 and TRBJ2-7, reads NAGVMQNPRHLVRRRGQEARLRCSPMKGHSHVYWYRQLPEEGLKFMVYLQKENIIDESGMPKERFSAEFPKEGPSILRIQQVVRGDSAAYFCASSPDLAANSYEQYFGPGTRLTVT.